These T cell receptor beta chains were read from a single sample in a study of T cell responses to AZD1222 COVID-19 vaccine. Libraries were prepared by immunoSEQ multiplex PCR; TCRdb keeps only in-frame clonotypes and omits some of them. The sample comprises 80,000 to 130,000 clones, about 89% of which are singletons, and 16% rests with the top ten. The sample here was peripheral blood, taken on day 0 of AZD1222 vaccination. These TCRs come from an adult in good health. Both conserved end residues are part of each CDR3. A D gene is named only where the DNA matches it firmly. Clone sizes are given selectively: once, few, many, or a class where the clone is expanded.

J | V | size | D | DNA | CDR3
TRBJ1-1 | TRBV28 | - | - | TGTGCCAGCCTCAGGGACGGCGGGCCTGAAGCTTTCTTT | CASLRDGGPEAFF
TRBJ2-1 | TRBV10-3 | once | TRBD2 | TGTGCCATCACTCCGGGACAGGGCAAACGGACTAGCGGGGACTACAATGAGCAGTTCTTC | CAITPGQGKRTSGDYNEQFF
TRBJ1-1 | TRBV18 | - | TRBD1 | TGTGCCAGCTCGCCTGACAGGGGCAACACTGAAGCTTTCTTT | CASSPDRGNTEAFF
TRBJ2-7 | TRBV28 | - | TRBD1 | TGTGCCAGCAGTGTGACAGGGAACACCTACGAGCAGTACTTC | CASSVTGNTYEQYF
TRBJ1-6 | TRBV27 | - | TRBD1 | TGTGCCAGCAGTCTCAGAGAGGGGGCCACGGATTCACCCCTCCACTTT | CASSLREGATDSPLHF
TRBJ1-1 | TRBV6-5 | - | - | TGTGCCAGCAGTTACGCGGGGCAGGGACGTACTGAAGCTTTCTTT | CASSYAGQGRTEAFF
TRBJ1-2 | TRBV15 | - | - | TGTGCCACCTCTGGTTTGGTTCAAGGAGGCTACACCTTC | CATSGLVQGGYTF
TRBJ1-2 | TRBV6-5 | - | - | TGTGCCAGCAGACCCTCAGTTTACAGCGACTATGGCTACACCTTC | CASRPSVYSDYGYTF
TRBJ1-2 | TRBV28 | - | TRBD1 | TGTGCCAGCAGTTCCTCGACAGGGGTCTTTTATGGCTACACCTTC | CASSSSTGVFYGYTF
TRBJ1-2 | TRBV12-3/TRBV12-4 | - | TRBD1 | TGTGCCAGCAGTAGTGGGACAGTTTATGGCTACACCTTC | CASSSGTVYGYTF
TRBJ1-5 | TRBV2 | large | TRBD1 | TGTGCCAGCAGTGCGGGGACCCAACAGGGGAGTAAGGGACAGCCCCAGCATTTT | CASSAGTQQGSKGQPQHF
TRBJ2-7 | TRBV19 | - | - | TGTGCCAGTAGTTCTGAGGGCGCCGCGCTCCTGGGCGGAACCTACGAGCAGTACTTC | CASSSEGAALLGGTYEQYF
TRBJ1-5 | TRBV28 | - | - | TGTGCCAGCACCCCGACGGGGGACAAGAATCAGCCCCAGCATTTT | CASTPTGDKNQPQHF
TRBJ1-4 | TRBV24-1 | - | - | TGTGCCACCGGTGGACAGCCGGTGACTAACTACCTTAATGAAAAACTGTTTTTT | CATGGQPVTNYLNEKLFF
TRBJ2-1 | TRBV5-1 | - | - | TGCGCCAGCAGCTCCGCTTCATCAGGCTACAATGAGCAGTTCTTC | CASSSASSGYNEQFF
TRBJ1-2 | TRBV3-1/TRBV3-2 | once | - | TGTGCCAGCAGCCAAGGCGTAGGGTCAGGCGGCTACACCTTC | CASSQGVGSGGYTF
TRBJ2-7 | TRBV10-3 | - | TRBD2 | TGTGCCATCAGGGATGGGACTAGCGGCTACGAGCAGTACTTC | CAIRDGTSGYEQYF
TRBJ2-7 | TRBV12-5 | - | - | TGTGCTAGTGGTGTGGACTACGAGCAGTACTTC | CASGVDYEQYF
TRBJ1-2 | TRBV25-1 | - | TRBD1 | TGTGCCAGCACTGGACAGGCTGTAGGCTATGGCTACACCTTC | CASTGQAVGYGYTF
TRBJ1-2 | TRBV15 | - | - | TGTGCCACCAGCAGAGCGGACAGTCCCGAGGGCTACACCTTC | CATSRADSPEGYTF
TRBJ2-7 | TRBV5-5 | - | - | TGTGCCAGCAGCTTTACCTACGAGCAGTACTTC | CASSFTYEQYF
TRBJ2-3 | TRBV6-5 | - | - | TGTGCCAGCATATTAGCGCAATCTAGCACAGATACGCAGTATTTT | CASILAQSSTDTQYF
TRBJ2-2 | TRBV11-2 | - | - | TGTGCCAGCAGCTTAGGAGTAGGGGGTCCCGGGGAGCTGTTTTTT | CASSLGVGGPGELFF
TRBJ2-2 | TRBV19 | - | - | TGTGCCAGTAGTATAGTGGGCAGGGCGGCGGGGGAGCTGTTTTTT | CASSIVGRAAGELFF
TRBJ1-4 | TRBV7-9 | - | - | TGTGCCAGCAGCACAGGGTCGGGCTATGAAAAACTGTTTTTT | CASSTGSGYEKLFF
TRBJ2-2 | TRBV18 | few | - | TGTGCCAGCTCACAGGGACTGGAGCGGTCCGGGGAGCTGTTTTTT | CASSQGLERSGELFF
TRBJ1-1 | TRBV6-5 | - | TRBD1 | TGTGCCAGCAGGTCTCCCAGGGGGCGAACTGAAGCTTTCTTT | CASRSPRGRTEAFF
TRBJ2-5 | TRBV9 | - | TRBD1 | TGTGCCAGCAGCGTATTGGGACAGGGGGCTGCGGAGACCCAGTACTTC | CASSVLGQGAAETQYF
TRBJ2-7 | TRBV28 | - | TRBD1 | TGTGCCAGCAGTTTTGGGGACAGGGGTTTTTTGGGGGAGGGAAACTACGAGCAGTACTTC | CASSFGDRGFLGEGNYEQYF
TRBJ2-3 | TRBV30 | - | TRBD2 | TGTGCCTGGGGGATGCTGACTAGCGGGAGCGGAGATACGCAGTATTTT | CAWGMLTSGSGDTQYF